The 4 T cell receptor beta chains reported below all come from one sample, sequenced in a study of beta chain features in type 1 diabetes. The study reverse transcribed the entire isolated RNA, so it sequenced expressed TCRB transcripts. Profiled with immunoSEQ multiplex PCR; TCRdb holds only in-frame clones, not every one. Of over 120,000 clones in the sample, about 8.7% were seen once. The sequenced material came from central memory CD4+ T cells from blood. The source of these receptors is a man aged 18 to 30 in good health.

This clone was detected only a few times. The chain carries TRBV5-6 and TRBJ1-4, with 8 bases aligning to TRBD1. Trimming took 1 base from V and 8 from J; bases not matched to a gene: 7. CDR3 length: 15 amino acids. CDR1 and CDR2 from the germline V gene are SGHDT and YYEEEE. This CDR3 reads CASSLYGQGREKLFF. CDR3 in DNA: TGTGCCAGCAGCTTGTACGGACAGGGACGAGAAAAACTGTTTTTT. Full variable domain (rest looked up from reference TRBV5-6 and TRBJ1-4): DAGVTQSPTHLIKTRGQQVTLRCSPKSGHDTVSWYQQALGQGPQFIFQYYEEEERQRGNFPDRFSGHQFPNYSSELNVNALLLGDSALYLCASSLYGQGREKLFFGSGTQLSVL.

The rearrangement uses TRBV10-3 and TRBJ2-1; the match to TRBD2 covers 15 bases. The V segment lost 4 bases and the J segment 3 bases; nucleotides outside the gene matches: 7. CDR3 length: 18 residues. CDR1 is ENHRY and CDR2 is SYGVKD in the germline V gene. The DNA of the CDR3 is TGTGCCATCAGTGGGGGACTAGCGGGGGGACCATTCTACAATGAGCAGTTCTTC. Its protein is CAISGGLAGGPFYNEQFF.

This clone was counted between two and nine times. The rearrangement uses TRBV9 and TRBJ2-3, with D possibly TRBD2 on 6 matching bases. The V gene's germline CDR1 is SGDLS and CDR2 YYNGEE. CDR3 length: 16 residues. Trimming took 0 bases from V and 4 from J, leaving 15 bases between them. CDR3 loop: CASSVGYPPSADTQYF. The DNA of the CDR3 is TGTGCCAGCAGCGTAGGATACCCGCCTAGCGCAGATACGCAGTATTTT.

The chain joins TRBV5-4 to TRBJ2-2; the match to TRBD1 covers 8 bases. J gave up 5 bases and V 4 bases, and 4 bases lay outside the gene matches. CDR3 length equals 14 residues. Looked up from germline, CDR1 is SGHNT and CDR2 is YYREEE (reference sequence). The CDR3 DNA reads as TGTGCCAGCAGCGGCAGGGGGCTTACCGGGGAGCTGTTTTTT. It yields the protein CASSGRGLTGELFF.